A single sample is the source of the 10 T cell receptor beta chains below, sequenced in a study of T cell responses to AZD1222 COVID-19 vaccine. TCRdb keeps only in-frame clones here, not all; method: immunoSEQ multiplex PCR. This table has roughly 120,000 clones, 70% to 90% appearing once. The material sequenced was peripheral blood, taken on day 0 of AZD1222 vaccination. The receptor source for this set is an adult in good health.

The V call is TRBV9, the J call TRBJ2-3, with 8 bases matching TRBD1. Germline CDR1 reads SGDLS; CDR2 reads YYNGEE. This CDR3 spans 17 amino acids. Unmatched junction bases numbered 11, after V lost 3 bases and J lost 2 bases. CDR3 nucleotides: TGTGCCAGCAGCGCTCTAGGACAGGGACCCTTCACAGATACGCAGTATTTT. As protein: CASSALGQGPFTDTQYF.

The V call is TRBV30, the J call TRBJ1-1, with D perhaps matching TRBD1 (6 bases). CDR1 and CDR2 (germline): GTSNPN, SVGIG (reference sequence). This CDR3 region has 16 residues. Trimming stripped 8 bases from V and 1 base from J, with 23 bases between. The CDR3 bases are TGTGCCGTCAAGACCCCCGGGACATCGGCGAACACTGAAGCTTTCTTT. Encoded protein: CAVKTPGTSANTEAFF.

The V gene is TRBV6-5, the J gene TRBJ2-3, with a tentative D call TRBD2 (6 bases). Germline loops: CDR1 MNHEY, CDR2 SVGAGI. This CDR3 has 14 residues. The V and J ends lost 2 bases and 4 bases respectively, with 10 bases between them. In DNA, the CDR3 is TGTGCCAGCAGTTACGGCGGGGTGGCAGATACGCAGTATTTT. Protein: CASSYGGVADTQYF.

This rearrangement joins TRBV7-9 to TRBJ1-3, with TRBD1 matching over 9 bases. Losses at the gene ends were 4 bases for V and 2 bases for J; bases not matched to a gene: 9. This CDR3 has 17 residues. Germline lookup yields CDR1 SEHNR and CDR2 FQNEAQ (reference sequence). The CDR3 protein is CASSSTGQGIPGNTIYF. The CDR3 DNA follows: TGTGCCAGCAGCTCCACCGGACAGGGGATTCCTGGAAACACCATATATTTT.

The genes are TRBV5-6 and TRBJ1-1, with D perhaps matching TRBD1 (6 bases). The V gene's germline CDR1 is SGHDT and CDR2 YYEEEE. V lost 2 bases, J lost 12 bases, and 17 bases lay in between. The CDR3 sequence is 13 residues long. CDR3 region: CASSLYGGAGSFF. CDR3 nucleotide sequence: TGTGCCAGCAGCTTATACGGGGGCGCGGGTTCTTTCTTT.

The gene calls are TRBV7-3 and TRBJ2-5; D is ambiguous. Deletions cut 1 base from V and 4 bases from J, with 7 bases between. The CDR3 runs to 13 residues. Germline CDR1 and CDR2: SGHTA and FQGTGA. The CDR3 nucleotides read TGTGCCAGCAGCTTAAGCGGACGAGAGACCCAGTACTTC. Translated: CASSLSGRETQYF.

The V gene is TRBV20-1, the J gene TRBJ1-2; D gene unclear. From germline, CDR1 is DFQATT and CDR2 SNEGSKA (reference sequence). With 3 bases removed from V and 9 bases from J, the gap between germline ends came to 11 bases. The CDR3 spans 11 residues. The CDR3 loop is CSASTRASYTF. CDR3 DNA: TGCAGTGCTAGTACTAGGGCGAGCTACACCTTC.

V and J are TRBV13 and TRBJ2-1; D may be TRBD1 or TRBD2 (5 bases each). In germline, CDR1 is PRHDT, CDR2 FYEKMQ (reference sequence). V was cut by 6 bases and J by 8 bases, with 17 bases left in between. There are 14 residues in the CDR3. CDR3 DNA: TGTGCCAGCAGAGACGGGACGGATCTCCATGAGCAGTTCTTC. Protein product: CASRDGTDLHEQFF.

The chain has TRBV2 and TRBJ1-6, with D possibly TRBD1 on 6 matching bases. Looked up from germline, CDR1 is SNHLY and CDR2 is FYNNEI. The CDR3 sequence is 14 residues long. The V end was cut by 10 bases, the J end by 8 bases, with 18 bases between. CDR3 sequence (DNA): TGTGCCACAGCACTACAGGGACGGGATTCACCCCTCCACTTT. This gives the protein CATALQGRDSPLHF.

This clone was recorded once. J is TRBJ2-1 and V is TRBV29-1, with D uncertain. V was pared by 1 base and J by 0 bases, with 7 bases between. From germline, CDR1 is SQVTM and CDR2 ANQGSEA. The CDR3 covers 14 residues. The CDR3: CSVEGRNSYNEQFF. The CDR3 bases are TGCAGCGTTGAAGGCAGAAACTCCTACAATGAGCAGTTCTTC.